Listed here are 30 T cell receptor beta chains from one sample, sequenced in a study of T-cell reconstitution after alpha-beta-depleted transplantation in children. Unique molecular identifiers featured in how the TCRbeta library was prepared. TCRdb re-analysed the PCR reads in MiXCR, keeping a single row per CDR3 protein. The sample has hundreds of thousands of distinct CDR3 sequences; about 12% are singletons. Specimen: PBMCs from the stem cell graft donor, collected from the stem cell graft. The receptors here all came from a human donor who donated a stem cell graft to a child with combined immunodeficiency.

The chain carries TRBV12-3 or TRBV12-4 and TRBJ2-2, with TRBD2 matching 8 bases. This CDR3 contains 16 residues. V dropped 10 bases and J dropped 3; count of bases not matched to a gene: 13. CDR3 loop: CANSASGGAYTGELFF. In DNA, the CDR3 is TGTGCCAACTCTGCCTCCGGGGGGGCCTACACCGGGGAGCTGTTTTTT.

This chain joins TRBV9 and TRBJ2-3, with 7 bases identical to TRBD1. This CDR3 is built from 15 residues. Germline CDR1 reads SGDLS; CDR2 reads YYNGEE. Trimming removed 3 bases from V and 1 base from J; junction bases left unmatched: 5. The CDR3 sequence is CASSATGQRTDTQYF. The DNA for the CDR3 is TGTGCCAGCAGCGCTACGGGACAGCGCACAGATACGCAGTATTTT.

This clonotype was picked up a small number of times. The gene calls are TRBV9 and TRBJ2-3; TRBD2 aligns across 10 bases. CDR1 SGDLS and CDR2 YYNGEE come from the germline V gene. Trimming at V came to 0 bases and at J to 8 bases, leaving 9 bases not matched to a gene. The CDR3 totals 16 residues. CDR3 protein: CASSVVSGGAGGTQYF. The CDR3 DNA sequence: TGTGCCAGCAGCGTAGTCAGCGGGGGGGCCGGAGGTACGCAGTATTTT.

This clonotype was seen a few times. The CDR3 DNA is TGTGCCAGCCGTGGCACTAGCGGGCGTACGCAGTATTTT. Its protein product is CASRGTSGRTQYF. The chain links TRBV27 to TRBJ2-3; TRBD2 aligns across 9 bases. The germline V gene has CDR1 MNHEY and CDR2 SMNVEV (reference sequence). The CDR3 contains 13 residues. The V segment lost 8 bases and the J segment 8 bases; nucleotides outside the gene matches: 8.

The CDR3, as DNA: TGCGCCAGCAGCCAGAAGCATAGCGAGGGAAGGCTCACCTACGAGCAGTACTTC. It encodes CASSQKHSEGRLTYEQYF. V is TRBV5-1 and J is TRBJ2-7, with a tentative D call TRBD2 (5 bases). The CDR3 sequence is 18 residues long. Per the germline V gene, CDR1 is SGHRS and CDR2 is YFSETQ. V was shortened by 4 bases and J by 2 bases, with 25 bases between the two germline ends.

This clonotype showed up many times. The genes are TRBV20-1 and TRBJ2-7; possibly TRBD1 for D (6 bases). The CDR3 has 14 amino acids. V dropped 2 bases and J dropped 2 bases, with 13 bases sitting between them. Looked up from germline, CDR1 is DFQATT and CDR2 is SNEGSKA (reference sequence). The CDR3: CSARPGQNPYEQYF. The CDR3 nucleotides are TGCAGTGCTAGACCAGGACAGAACCCCTACGAGCAGTACTTC.

This clonotype occurred a few times. The chain couples TRBV20-1 to TRBJ1-5; D is possibly TRBD1 (6 bases). Germline-derived CDR1 and CDR2 are DFQATT and SNEGSKA (reference sequence). V gave up 3 bases and J gave up 6 bases, with 12 bases separating them. The CDR3 contains 13 residues. The DNA of the CDR3 is TGCAGTGCTAGGCGGGGGGCGAGTCAGCCCCAGCATTTT. Its protein is CSARRGASQPQHF.

In its sample, this clonotype was seen a few times. The gene calls are TRBV7-2 and TRBJ1-3, with a tentative D call TRBD1 (5 bases). The CDR3 sequence is 16 residues long. V lost 4 bases and J 2 bases, leaving 15 bases between the germline ends. Germline V gives CDR1 SGHTA, CDR2 FQGNSA. CDR3 in DNA: TGTGCCAGCAGCTCTTATAACTGGGGGGCTGGAAACACCATATATTTT. It specifies CASSSYNWGAGNTIYF.

This clonotype was observed at least ten times. The V gene is TRBV15, the J gene TRBJ2-1; no firm D call. The germline V and J ends were trimmed by 1 base and 8 bases, with 12 bases remaining between them. The CDR3 length is 14 residues. Per the germline V gene, CDR1 is LNHNV and CDR2 is YYDKDF (reference sequence). This CDR3 reads CATSRGEDWDEQFF. CDR3 DNA sequence: TGTGCCACCAGCAGAGGGGAAGACTGGGATGAGCAGTTCTTC.

The V call is TRBV19, the J call TRBJ2-7; tentatively, D is TRBD1 (5 bases). Germline CDR1 LNHDA, CDR2 SQIVND (reference sequence). With 3 bases removed from V and 2 bases from J, the gap between germline ends came to 14 bases. This CDR3 spans 15 amino acids. The CDR3 reads CASSILGDSAYEQYF. In DNA, the CDR3 is TGTGCCAGTAGTATCCTGGGCGACAGCGCCTACGAGCAGTACTTC.

This clonotype was detected only a few times. The J gene is TRBJ1-1, the V gene TRBV12-3 or TRBV12-4, with D uncertain. The germline V and J ends were trimmed by 7 bases and 4 bases, with 7 bases remaining between them. This CDR3 has 11 amino acids. The CDR3 nucleotides are TGTGCCAGCAATCGCGGCACTGAAGCTTTCTTT. It yields the protein CASNRGTEAFF.

In this sample, this clonotype turned up a few times. CDR3 in amino acids: CASSSWGLADFPSYEQYF. Here the CDR3 DNA reads TGTGCCAGCAGTTCTTGGGGACTAGCGGATTTTCCCTCCTACGAGCAGTACTTC. This rearrangement joins TRBV11-2 to TRBJ2-7, with TRBD2 matching over 11 bases. Germline CDR1 is SGHAT and CDR2 is FQNNGV. V shed 6 bases and J 0 bases; nucleotides not matched to a gene: 13. CDR3 length: 18 amino acids.

This clonotype has a count of ten or more. The chain carries TRBV7-9 and TRBJ2-6, with 7 bases aligning to TRBD1. The V gene end was trimmed by 7 bases and the J gene end by 0 bases; junction bases not matched to a gene: 6. This CDR3 has 16 residues. CDR1 and CDR2 from the germline V gene are SEHNR and FQNEAQ (reference sequence). The CDR3 sequence: CASMPGGDSGANVLTF. In DNA, the CDR3 is TGTGCCAGCATGCCAGGGGGAGACTCTGGGGCCAACGTCCTGACTTTC.

This clonotype was observed a handful of times. This sequence joins TRBV27 and TRBJ2-6; D not resolved. Trimming left V 5 bases short and J 5 bases short, with 10 bases between. This CDR3 comprises 14 residues. Per germline, CDR1 MNHEY and CDR2 SMNVEV (reference sequence). The CDR3 region has the DNA TGTGCCAGCAGTCCACCGGGTTGGGCCAACGTCCTGACTTTC. Amino acid sequence: CASSPPGWANVLTF.

This clonotype has a handful of counts. This chain links TRBV12-3 or TRBV12-4 with TRBJ2-2, with D possibly TRBD2 on 6 matching bases. V lost 3 bases and J 1 base, leaving 12 bases between the germline ends. CDR3 length equals 16 residues. The CDR3 coding sequence is TGTGCCAGCAGTTTGTCCGGGGGAAAGAACACCGGGGAGCTGTTTTTT. This encodes CASSLSGGKNTGELFF.

Here the CDR3 DNA reads TGCAGTGCTAGGGCGGGACATACCATCTATGAGCAGTTCTTC. Translating it yields CSARAGHTIYEQFF. The chain joins TRBV20-1 to TRBJ2-1, with D perhaps TRBD1 or TRBD2 (6 bases each). Trimming pared 3 bases from V and 8 bases from J, leaving 17 bases between. Germline V gene data show CDR1 as DFQATT and CDR2 as SNEGSKA (reference sequence). The CDR3 runs to 14 residues.

The table lists this clonotype with a few counts. The CDR3: CASSLGTALMNTEAFF. Here the CDR3 DNA reads TGTGCCAGCAGCCTAGGGACGGCCCTAATGAACACTGAAGCTTTCTTT. The rearrangement joins TRBV6-2 or TRBV6-3 to TRBJ1-1, with D maybe TRBD1 (5 bases). Germline assignment: CDR1 MNHEY and CDR2 SVGEGT. V gave up 6 bases and J gave up 0 bases, with 17 bases separating them. This CDR3 spans 16 amino acids.

There are a few counts of this clonotype. The DNA for the CDR3 is TGTGCCAGCAGCTTAGCGGGACAGGGGAGCAATCAGCCCCAGCATTTT. Encoded protein: CASSLAGQGSNQPQHF. This chain links TRBV7-9 with TRBJ1-5; TRBD1 matches at 10 bases. Unmatched junction bases numbered 0, after V lost 0 bases and J lost 1 base. Germline V gene sequence: CDR1 SEHNR, CDR2 FQNEAQ (reference sequence). CDR3 length: 16 residues.

The rearrangement joins TRBV6-2 or TRBV6-3 to TRBJ2-5; 12 bases match TRBD1. V was clipped by 6 bases and J by 4 bases; unmatched bases: 9. This CDR3 comprises 16 residues. In germline, CDR1 is MNHEY, CDR2 SVGEGT. CDR3 DNA: TGTGCCAGCAGCATATGGGGACAGGGGGCAGGAGAGACCCAGTACTTC. Protein: CASSIWGQGAGETQYF.

CDR3 coding DNA: TGTGCCAGCAGTGAGAGACTTCGGGGCACCGGGGAGCTGTTTTTT. This encodes CASSERLRGTGELFF. The V gene is TRBV2, the J gene TRBJ2-2, with a tentative D call TRBD2 (5 bases). Trimming cost V 3 bases and J 4 bases, with 12 bases left between them. The CDR3 loop spans 15 amino acids. Looked up from germline, CDR1 is SNHLY and CDR2 is FYNNEI.

At least ten counts were recorded for this clonotype. This rearrangement joins TRBV9 to TRBJ2-7; 10 bases align to TRBD2. The germline gives CDR1 SGDLS, CDR2 YYNGEE. The CDR3 runs to 18 residues. The ends lost 0 bases at V and 6 bases at J; junction bases unmatched: 15. CDR3 nucleotide sequence: TGTGCCAGCAGCGTAGGAAGGGAGGAAGCGGGAGGGGCCACCGAGCAGTACTTC. Its protein is CASSVGREEAGGATEQYF.

The chain carries TRBV20-1 and TRBJ2-4, with 8 bases aligning to TRBD2. Germline lookup yields CDR1 DFQATT and CDR2 SNEGSKA (reference sequence). This CDR3 region has 17 residues. Trimming took 0 bases from V and 2 from J; bases not matched to a gene: 9. The CDR3 spells CSARDRGGDTSKNIQYF. DNA of the CDR3: TGCAGTGCTAGAGATCGGGGGGGCGATACTTCCAAAAACATTCAGTACTTC.

This clonotype was seen only a few times. The rearrangement uses TRBV5-5 and TRBJ2-7; D may be TRBD2 (5 bases). Trimming pared 3 bases from V and 2 bases from J, leaving 15 bases between. Per the germline V gene, CDR1 is SGHKS and CDR2 is YYEKEE (reference sequence). The CDR3 has 15 residues. The CDR3 here is CASSSKVGVPYEQYF. DNA of the CDR3: TGTGCCAGCAGCTCCAAAGTCGGGGTCCCCTACGAGCAGTACTTC. Using reference TRBV5-5 and TRBJ2-7 for the parts outside the CDR3, the full variable domain is DAGVTQSPTHLIKTRGQQVTLRCSPISGHKSVSWYQQVLGQGPQFIFQYYEKEERGRGNFPDRFSARQFPNYSSELNVNALLLGDSALYLCASSSKVGVPYEQYFGPGTRLTVT.

This chain links TRBV6-5 with TRBJ2-7, with 12 nucleotides matching TRBD1. CDR3 length: 19 residues. Trimming removed 0 bases from V and 1 base from J; junction bases left unmatched: 10. The germline CDR1 and CDR2 sequences are MNHEY and SVGAGI. CDR3 protein: CASSYSTGTGGRSSYEQYF. CDR3 DNA sequence: TGTGCCAGCAGTTACTCTACCGGGACAGGGGGCAGAAGTTCCTACGAGCAGTACTTC.

As regards this clonotype: A much larger clone differs from this one at a single base, so this may be a read error. This chain joins TRBV12-3 or TRBV12-4 and TRBJ2-4; perhaps TRBD1 as D (5 bases). The length of the CDR3 is 14 residues. Trimming left V 5 bases short and J 8 bases short, with 16 bases between. CDR3: CASSQSGSQDIQYF. DNA of the CDR3: TGTGCCAGCAGTCAGTCAGGGTCACAAGACATTCAGTACTTC.

This clonotype was observed a few times. CDR3 sequence: CASSEGPGPLLRRGVYEQYF. The CDR3, as DNA: TGTGCCAGCAGTGAAGGACCCGGACCGCTTCTCAGACGAGGGGTCTACGAGCAGTACTTC. The rearrangement joins TRBV6-1 to TRBJ2-7; D tentatively reads TRBD1 or TRBD2 (5 bases each). Trimming left V 1 base short and J 3 bases short, with 28 bases between. This CDR3 spans 20 amino acids. Germline assignment: CDR1 MNHNS and CDR2 SASEGT.

This clonotype was seen a handful of times. This sequence joins TRBV7-9 and TRBJ2-7; the D is unclear. CDR1 is SEHNR and CDR2 is FQNEAQ in the germline V gene (reference sequence). The CDR3 consists of 13 residues. Trimming removed 1 base from V and 5 bases from J, with 9 bases in between. CDR3 residues: CASSLDLADEQYF. CDR3 DNA sequence: TGTGCCAGCAGCTTAGATTTGGCCGACGAGCAGTACTTC.

V and J are TRBV4-1 and TRBJ1-5, with D perhaps matching TRBD1 (5 bases). The ends were cut back, 4 bases at V and 7 bases at J, with 20 bases in the middle. The CDR3 totals 16 residues. CDR1 is MGHRA, CDR2 YSYEKL, per germline. This CDR3 reads CASSPQGGRGQQPQHF. The CDR3 DNA reads TGCGCCAGCAGCCCCCAGGGAGGCCGAGGTCAGCAGCCCCAGCATTTT.

V and J are TRBV5-1 and TRBJ1-3; possibly TRBD1 for D (6 bases). The V end lost 0 bases, the J end lost 0 bases, and 13 bases lay between the germline ends. There are 17 residues in the CDR3. CDR1 is SGHRS, CDR2 YFSETQ, per germline. The CDR3 DNA reads as TGCGCCAGCAGCTTGGTAGCAGGGGAACTCTCTGGAAACACCATATATTTT. This codes for CASSLVAGELSGNTIYF.

The CDR3 DNA follows: TGTGCCAGCAGCTTAGCGCGACCAAACTACAATGAGCAGTTCTTC. Translated, it gives CASSLARPNYNEQFF. This rearrangement joins TRBV7-9 to TRBJ2-1; D is undetermined. The length of the CDR3 is 15 residues. V was shortened by 0 bases and J by 3 bases, with 9 bases between the two germline ends. The germline V gene has CDR1 SEHNR and CDR2 FQNEAQ (reference sequence).